Sequencing of this TCR beta chain was carried out in a study of control samples from healthy donors and cancer patients. This CDR3 has 15 residues. Trimming removed 8 bases from V and 2 bases from J, with 15 bases in between. The germline CDR1 and CDR2 sequences are LNHDA and SQIVND (reference sequence). Clones were sequenced by immunoSEQ multiplex PCR, and TCRdb holds only the in-frame ones, with some missing. The sample carries roughly 92,000 clones, roughly nine tenths recorded once. This receptor was identified in a woman aged 55-69 years in good health. Input material: blood. The chain has TRBV19 and TRBJ1-4; tentatively, D is TRBD1 (6 bases). The DNA for the CDR3 is TGTGCCAGTTCCGCCGGGGGGGCGACTAATGAAAAACTGTTTTTT. Translating gives CASSAGGATNEKLFF.